These T cell receptor beta chains were read from a single sample in a study of blood T cells in healthy people across ages. Via MiXCR, TCRdb re-called the 5' RACE reads, giving one row per CDR3 protein. The data contain 1.6 million or so distinct CDR3 sequences, about 32% of them seen just once; the ten biggest clones take up 11%. Input material: blood. The source is a woman in her thirties in good health. Both conserved end residues are part of each CDR3. The D gene is left open where the match is weak. The listing skips clone size in some rows; elsewhere it reads once, few, many or a size class.

>TRBJ1-2|TRBV12-3/TRBV12-4|few|-
TGTGCCAGCAGTTTAGTCCGGGGGTCCTATGGCTACACCTTC
CASSLVRGSYGYTF
>TRBJ2-3|TRBV30|-|TRBD2
TGTGCCTGGGAGCGGGGAGACACAGATACGCAGTATTTT
CAWERGDTDTQYF
>TRBJ1-5|TRBV6-2/TRBV6-3|-|TRBD1
TGTGCCAGCAGAACCGGGACAGCCGTCTATAGAAATCAGCCCCAGCATTTT
CASRTGTAVYRNQPQHF
>TRBJ1-1|TRBV28|-|-
TGTGCCAGCAGTTTATCCGCACGGGGCCCGAACACTGAAGCTTTCTTT
CASSLSARGPNTEAFF
>TRBJ2-1|TRBV6-2/TRBV6-3|few|-
TGTGCCAGCAGTTACATAGTTGAGCAGTTCTTC
CASSYIVEQFF
>TRBJ2-5|TRBV20-1|-|TRBD2
TGCAGTGCTCCTAGCGGGAGAAACGCAAAGACCCAGTACTTC
CSAPSGRNAKTQYF
>TRBJ2-7|TRBV27|-|TRBD2
TGTGCCAGCAGTAATAGCGGGAGCCTCTACGAGCAGTACTTC
CASSNSGSLYEQYF
>TRBJ2-7|TRBV7-2|few|TRBD2
TGTGCCAGCACCGTAGCCGTCTTGGGCGGGAGCTACGAGCAGTACTTC
CASTVAVLGGSYEQYF
>TRBJ2-7|TRBV11-2|-|-
TGTGCCAGCAGCTTCGGGACGGGGATCGGTTACGAGCAGTACTTC
CASSFGTGIGYEQYF
>TRBJ2-1|TRBV20-1|-|-
TGCAGTGCTCCGCGGGGCTACAATGAGCAGTTCTTC
CSAPRGYNEQFF
>TRBJ1-1|TRBV15|-|-
TGTGCCACCAGCAGAGATCTTCCGACAGTCTTGAACACTGGAGCTTTCTTT
CATSRDLPTVLNTGAFF
>TRBJ2-3|TRBV27|few|-
TGTGCCAGCAGTTCAACTACTAATGGAGATACGCAGTATTTT
CASSSTTNGDTQYF
>TRBJ1-2|TRBV27|few|TRBD1
TGTGCCAGCAGTTTAAACAGGGGGGACTATGGCTACACCTTC
CASSLNRGDYGYTF
>TRBJ2-1|TRBV18|few|-
TGTGCCAGCTCACCGAGTCGGGGGGCAACAAGCTCCTACAATGAGCAGTTCTTC
CASSPSRGATSSYNEQFF
>TRBJ2-1|TRBV13|few|TRBD2
TGTGCCAGCAGCACCGGGACTAGCGGGACCGATGAGCAGTTCTTC
CASSTGTSGTDEQFF
>TRBJ1-1|TRBV29-1|-|-
TGCAGCGTTTGGCCGGGATCCAATGAAGCTTTCTTT
CSVWPGSNEAFF
>TRBJ2-7|TRBV7-2|many|TRBD1
TGTGCCAGCAGCTGGGACAGGGGAGATTACGAGCAGTACTTC
CASSWDRGDYEQYF
>TRBJ1-5|TRBV7-9|-|-
TGTGCCAGCAGCTTAAACAGCGAGAGTCAGCCCCAGCATTTT
CASSLNSESQPQHF
>TRBJ1-1|TRBV6-1|-|-
TGTGCCAGCAGAGAAGGAGGTCAGAACACTGAAGCTTTCTTT
CASREGGQNTEAFF
>TRBJ1-5|TRBV19|few|TRBD1
TGTGCCAGTAGCACATCCGGGACAGGGTGGCCCCAGCATTTT
CASSTSGTGWPQHF
>TRBJ2-5|TRBV28|few|TRBD1
TGTGCCAGCAGACCTACAGGGGGCGGTGGAGAGACCCAGTACTTC
CASRPTGGGGETQYF
>TRBJ2-5|TRBV2|-|TRBD2
TGTGCCAGCAAGCTTAGCGGGGATGGCGAGACCCCGTACTTC
CASKLSGDGETPYF